These 11 T cell receptor beta chains were sequenced from one sample in a study of OX40 agonist ivuxolimab in advanced cancers. Generated by immunoSEQ multiplex PCR, the TCRdb table keeps only in-frame clones and is missing some. The data contain about 66,000 clones, roughly four fifths of them seen just once; the ten biggest clones take up 2% to 3%. The input for sequencing was CD4+ or CD8+ T cells sorted from blood, taken in a trial of the OX40 agonist ivuxolimab. These receptors were obtained from an adult with an advanced solid tumor such as melanoma, head and neck, liver or kidney cancer.

The chain recombines TRBV30 with TRBJ2-7, with TRBD2 identical over 7 bases. The CDR3 extends over 14 amino acids. The V segment lost 0 bases and the J segment 0 bases; nucleotides outside the gene matches: 2. Germline V gives CDR1 GTSNPN, CDR2 SVGIG (reference sequence). The DNA for the CDR3 is TGTGCCTGGAGTGTGGCTAGCGGCTCCTACGAGCAGTACTTC. Protein sequence: CAWSVASGSYEQYF.

The chain has TRBV6-1 and TRBJ2-1, with TRBD1 matching 10 bases. CDR1 and CDR2 (germline): MNHNS, SASEGT. This CDR3 has 14 amino acids. The J segment lost 9 bases and the V segment lost 5 bases, leaving 7 bases of the junction unmatched. The CDR3 coding sequence is TGTGCCAGCAGTTCGACAGGGGGCAGGGGTGAGCAGTTCTTC. Its protein product is CASSSTGGRGEQFF.

Here the CDR3 DNA reads TGTGCCAGCAGCAAGCCGGGACAGGGAAAAACAGATACGCAGTATTTT. This codes for CASSKPGQGKTDTQYF. This rearrangement joins TRBV21-1 to TRBJ2-3; TRBD1, the D gene given by the table, was not confirmed from the DNA. TRBV21-1 is reported as a pseudogene. There are 16 residues in the CDR3.

This chain joins TRBV5-4 and TRBJ2-7; 7 nucleotides agree with TRBD1. The J segment lost 0 bases and the V segment lost 3 bases, leaving 3 bases of the junction unmatched. CDR3 size: 14 residues. CDR1 SGHNT and CDR2 YYREEE come from the germline V gene (reference sequence). CDR3: CASSSGQVSYEQYF. The CDR3 region has the DNA TGTGCCAGCAGCTCCGGACAGGTCTCCTACGAGCAGTACTTC.

The CDR3 region is CASSGGHGDTEAFF. The CDR3 DNA sequence: TGCGCCAGCAGTGGAGGGCATGGGGACACTGAAGCTTTCTTT. The V call is TRBV5-1, the J call TRBJ1-1, with no clear D. Germline assignment: CDR1 SGHRS and CDR2 YFSETQ. The CDR3 loop spans 14 amino acids. V lost 5 bases, J lost 3 bases, and 14 bases lay in between. Combining the CDR3 with reference TRBV5-1 and TRBJ1-1 gives the whole variable domain KAGVTQTPRYLIKTRGQQVTLSCSPISGHRSVSWYQQTPGQGLQFLFEYFSETQRNKGNFPGRFSGRQFSNSRSEMNVSTLELGDSALYLCASSGGHGDTEAFFGQGTRLTVV.

The chain employs TRBV23-1 and TRBJ2-7, with D possibly being TRBD1 or TRBD2 (6 bases each). TRBV23-1 is noted as an ORF with a role that remains uncertain. The V gene lost 4 bases and the J gene lost 0 bases, with 25 bases spanning the gap. This CDR3 has 19 residues. The CDR3 DNA sequence: TGCGCCAGCAGTCGGTCCCAGGGGACAAAGACGACTAGCTCCTACGAGCAGTACTTC. It yields the protein CASSRSQGTKTTSSYEQYF.

The chain combines TRBV7-2 with TRBJ2-1; D unclear. The CDR3 runs 16 residues. V was shortened by 1 base and J by 6 bases, with 16 bases between the two germline ends. Germline loops: CDR1 SGHTA, CDR2 FQGNSA. This chain's CDR3 is CASSLVGRTPANEQFF. The CDR3 region has the DNA TGTGCCAGCAGCTTAGTTGGGCGCACCCCGGCCAATGAGCAGTTCTTC.

The J gene is TRBJ1-5, the V gene TRBV28, with a possible D match to TRBD1 (5 bases). Germline CDR1 MDHEN, CDR2 SYDVKM. V dropped 6 bases and J dropped 3 bases, with 12 bases sitting between them. The CDR3 spans 14 residues. CDR3 bases: TGTGCCAGCAGCCCAGGACAAGTCAATCAGCCCCAGCATTTT. Protein: CASSPGQVNQPQHF.

This chain links TRBV10-2 with TRBJ2-3, with D tentatively TRBD1 (5 bases). CDR3 length: 19 residues. V lost 2 bases, J lost 3 bases, and 24 bases lay in between. The germline V gene encodes CDR1 WSHSY and CDR2 SAAADI. CDR3 bases: TGCGCCAGCAGTGAGCTAACACAGCAGGGTCGGTTTGGGACAGATACGCAGTATTTT. It codes for CASSELTQQGRFGTDTQYF.

The chain couples TRBV5-1 to TRBJ2-5; 7 nucleotides match TRBD1. Germline V gives CDR1 SGHRS, CDR2 YFSETQ. With 6 bases clipped from V and 0 bases from J, the junction kept 5 bases outside the gene matches. The CDR3 loop spans 14 amino acids. This CDR3 reads CASTLQGNQETQYF. In DNA form, the CDR3 reads TGCGCCAGCACACTACAGGGGAACCAAGAGACCCAGTACTTC.

CDR3 amino acids: CASSFGQGVGETQYF. DNA of the CDR3: TGTGCCAGCAGCTTCGGCCAGGGAGTAGGAGAGACCCAGTACTTC. The chain joins TRBV11-2 to TRBJ2-5; D possibly uses TRBD1 or TRBD2 (5 bases each). The V gene lost 3 bases and the J gene lost 4 bases, with 15 bases spanning the gap. The CDR3 contains 15 residues. The germline CDR1 and CDR2 sequences are SGHAT and FQNNGV.